This T cell receptor beta chain came from a study of blood T cell repertoires in COVID-19 (dated by TCRdb to the early 2020s). Looking at the study overall: Samples covering the acute and convalescent phases of COVID-19 were provided by collaborators in the United States, Italy and Spain. The prospective study material was composed of cDNA or gDNA derived from T cells, B-cell-depleted T cells, or PBMCs. Deeply sampled blood TCRbeta repertoires from subjects exposed to, actively infected with, or recovered from COVID-19 were included in the dataset. The repertoires were made available in a free public database intended to serve as a resource for research on the immune response to SARS-CoV-2. Samples came from the ongoing ImmuneRACE study (first 160 participants) plus 1,254 subjects from 6 global collaborators. Sample metadata almost always included a de-identified subject ID, COVID-19 status, age in years and sex. Where HLA class I and class II types were available, the types were taken from metadata supplied by the sample provider, not from assay-based typing.

As to this clone: Its antigen is still unknown. Per-base qualities were not stored, and no clone one base away is much larger.

The paper as a whole reports these results and caveats: How much clinical and demographic metadata was included differed by source and by participant, and the metadata was provided uncurated.

The collaborating institutions used their own protocols to collect whole blood in K2EDTA tubes. For TCRbeta analysis, collaborators shipped samples in one of three forms: frozen whole blood, isolated PBMCs, or DNA extracted from either of those sample types. CDR1 and CDR2 (MDHEN, SYDVKM) derive from the germline V gene. Including the terminal cysteine and phenylalanine, the CDR3 comprises 15 residues. Just CDR3 DNA is preserved here, 45 bases in frame from base 1. V loses 2 bases at its end and J loses 1 base; junction bases beyond the gene matches: 4. The immunoSEQ Assay, a bias-controlled multiplex PCR, was used to amplify TCRbeta CDR3 regions from genomic DNA. The authors processed their data as follows. The number of nucleated cells in each sample was estimated by amplification of reference gene primers within the assay. To quantify the absolute abundance of each unique TCRbeta CDR3 rearrangement, sequence reads were collapsed and filtered. Productive Simpson clonality was computed per sample as the square root of Simpson's diversity index over productive rearrangements. Drawn from immuneACCESS, this table holds only the in-frame rearrangements with V and J called that TCRdb kept. Clones are partly lost; checked studies trace under half to an unresolved V gene and leave the rest unexplained. From that table come the V and J calls and clone size; the DNA was used to work out D and trimming. The sample table shows around 68,000 clones, and more than 75% are seen once. Of the sample, about 7% falls within the top ten clones.

The V and J genes are TRBV28 and TRBJ2-7; TRBD2 fits 8 bases in the junction. The sequenced sample was peripheral blood. The clonotype was recovered from a man aged 50 or older with active COVID-19. The DNA is TGTGCCAGCAGTTTACGGGGGGGGCAATCCTACGAGCAGTACTTC. It translates to CASSLRGGQSYEQYF.